This T cell receptor beta chain emerged from a study of T cell responses to AZD1222 COVID-19 vaccine. Some clones are missing from TCRdb's copy, which holds only in-frame ones; the method was immunoSEQ multiplex PCR. The sample yields about 160,000 clones, 75% to 95% seen once. Looked up from germline, CDR1 is SNHLY and CDR2 is FYNNEI. The junction had 9 bases not matched to a gene; V was cut back by 5 bases and J by 6 bases. The CDR3 runs 15 residues. Findings and caveats of the study: The sample set comprised mostly white British donors with more females, and clonal diversity was possibly underestimated.

Notes on this clone: Its antigen is unknown.

This TCR derives from an adult in good health. The V and J genes are TRBV2 and TRBJ2-1; 8 bases align to TRBD1. The material was peripheral blood, obtained on day 0 of AZD1222 vaccination. The CDR3 region is CASSWDRKIVNEQFF. In DNA form, the CDR3 reads TGTGCCAGCAGTTGGGACAGGAAGATAGTCAATGAGCAGTTCTTC.